This entry lists 32 T cell receptor gamma chains sequenced from one sample in a study of intestinal T cells in coeliac disease. Over 9 formalin-fixed paraffin-embedded scrolls, each 5 µm thick, supplied each case's genomic DNA. LymphoTrack primers amplified TRG sequences from roughly 190 ng of biopsy DNA. TCRdb re-called the multiplex PCR reads using CATT. The data hold approximately 780 gamma-chain clones, with under 55% observed a single time. The sample taken for sequencing was a duodenal biopsy. These receptors were collected from a human donor with celiac disease.

The rearrangement links TRGV10 to TRGJ1 or TRGJ2. TRGV10 is assigned to the ORF class and has an uncertain function. V shed 8 bases, J shed 8 bases, and the junction held 19 bases outside the gene matches. CDR3 length: 15 amino acids. In nucleotides, the CDR3 is TGTGCTGCGTGGGATGTCCGAATGAATTCACATAAGAAACTCTTT. Its translation is CAAWDVRMNSHKKLF.

This clone was picked up a small number of times. This sequence joins TRGV3 and TRGJP2. There are 15 residues in the CDR3. V shed 0 bases, J shed 6 bases, and the junction held 7 bases outside the gene matches. Germline assignment: CDR1 VTNTFY and CDR2 YDVSTARD (reference sequence). The CDR3 loop reads CATWDRQNGDWIKTF. CDR3 coding DNA: TGTGCCACCTGGGACAGGCAAAACGGTGATTGGATCAAGACGTTT.

This clone was counted a few times. The chain carries TRGV9 and TRGJ1 or TRGJ2. Per germline, CDR1 GITISATS and CDR2 ISYDGTV (reference sequence). Unmatched junction bases numbered 10, after V lost 0 bases and J lost 14 bases. This CDR3 contains 12 residues. The CDR3 protein is CALWEVRMGELF. DNA of the CDR3: TGTGCCTTGTGGGAGGTGCGAATGGGGGAACTCTTT.

This clone was detected only a few times. The rearrangement uses TRGV4 and TRGJ1 or TRGJ2. Per germline, CDR1 EGSTGY and CDR2 YDSYTSSV. The CDR3 runs to 14 residues. The J segment lost 0 bases and the V segment lost 1 base, leaving 3 bases of the junction unmatched. CDR3 sequence: CATWDGSNYYKKLF. The CDR3 region has the DNA TGTGCCACCTGGGATGGTTCGAATTATTATAAGAAACTCTTT.

The rearrangement joins TRGV2 to TRGJ1 or TRGJ2. This CDR3 is built from 15 residues. Trimming cost V 0 bases and J 7 bases; bases outside gene matches: 12. In germline, CDR1 is EGSNGY, CDR2 YDSYNSKV. CDR3 residues: CATWDGPSGGYKKLF. Written as DNA, the CDR3 is TGTGCCACCTGGGACGGGCCGTCCGGGGGGTATAAGAAACTCTTT.

This chain joins TRGV4 and TRGJ1 or TRGJ2. The CDR3 spans 13 residues. The V gene end was trimmed by 9 bases and the J gene end by 3 bases; junction bases not matched to a gene: 11. Germline CDR1 reads EGSTGY; CDR2 reads YDSYTSSV. Here the CDR3 reads CATLRGFYYKKLF. CDR3 DNA sequence: TGTGCCACCCTCAGGGGGTTTTATTATAAGAAACTCTTT.

This clone showed up just a few times. The chain couples TRGV2 to TRGJP2. Germline CDR1 EGSNGY, CDR2 YDSYNSKV. V lost 1 base, J lost 3 bases, and 14 bases stayed unmatched. This CDR3 has 18 residues. CDR3 in amino acids: CATWDGPSIVGSDWIKTF. CDR3 in DNA: TGTGCCACCTGGGACGGCCCTTCGATTGTGGGTAGTGATTGGATCAAGACGTTT.

This clone is termed large. This chain connects TRGV8 to TRGJ1 or TRGJ2. Germline V gives CDR1 VENAVY, CDR2 YDSYNSRV. The CDR3 sequence is 11 residues long. After removal of 6 bases from V and 3 bases from J, the junction contained 2 bases not matched to a gene. DNA of the CDR3: TGTGCCACCTGGTTTTATTATAAGAAACTCTTT. This codes for CATWFYYKKLF.

The rearrangement links TRGV2 to TRGJ1 or TRGJ2. The CDR3 is 16 residues long. The germline CDR1 and CDR2 sequences are EGSNGY and YDSYNSKV. Trimming at V came to 0 bases and at J to 4 bases, leaving 12 bases not matched to a gene. The CDR3 here is CATWDGAFGRYYKKLF. The CDR3 DNA is TGTGCCACCTGGGACGGGGCTTTTGGGAGGTATTATAAGAAACTCTTT.

By share of the sample, this clone is large. This CDR3 is also generated by other DNA sequences in the sample. The chain joins TRGV5 to TRGJ1 or TRGJ2. The CDR3 covers 9 residues. J lost 12 bases, V lost 3 bases, and 2 bases had no gene match. CDR1 is VINAFY and CDR2 is YDVSNSKD in the germline V gene. CDR3: CATWDVKLF. CDR3 DNA: TGTGCCACCTGGGACGTGAAACTCTTT.

This rearrangement joins TRGV4 to TRGJ1 or TRGJ2. The CDR3 consists of 17 residues. Trimming cost V 4 bases and J 9 bases; bases outside gene matches: 24. The germline V gene has CDR1 EGSTGY and CDR2 YDSYTSSV. CDR3 residues: CATWDEKPRPTDTKKLF. The CDR3 coding sequence is TGTGCCACCTGGGACGAAAAGCCACGTCCGACCGACACTAAGAAACTCTTT.

The chain uses TRGV5 and TRGJ1 or TRGJ2. Germline trimming cut 12 bases from V and 6 bases from J; bases unmatched to any gene: 11. The V gene's germline CDR1 is VINAFY and CDR2 YDVSNSKD. The CDR3 covers 11 residues. DNA for the CDR3: TGTGCCCTTCCCTGGGCTTATAAGAAACTCTTT. Encoded protein: CALPWAYKKLF.

The genes are TRGV2 and TRGJ1 or TRGJ2. Germline V lookup: CDR1 EGSNGY, CDR2 YDSYNSKV. With V trimmed by 1 base and J by 12 bases, 15 bases remained unmatched. The CDR3 covers 14 residues. The CDR3 reads CATWDGLRELWKLF. CDR3 coding DNA: TGTGCCACCTGGGACGGCCTTCGTGAGCTATGGAAACTCTTT.

The V and J genes are TRGV2 and TRGJP1. The length of the CDR3 is 15 residues. The ends lost 5 bases at V and 4 bases at J; junction bases unmatched: 10. The germline CDR1 and CDR2 sequences are EGSNGY and YDSYNSKV. The CDR3 nucleotides are TGTGCCACCTGGGCGGGCGAAAACACTGGTTGGTTCAAGATATTT. Translated, it gives CATWAGENTGWFKIF.

V gene TRGV4 combines with J gene TRGJ1 or TRGJ2. The germline CDR1 and CDR2 sequences are EGSTGY and YDSYTSSV. Trimming removed 7 bases from V and 6 bases from J; junction bases left unmatched: 12. The CDR3 has 13 residues. In DNA, the CDR3 is TGTGCCACCTGCAAGCCATGGTGTTATAAGAAACTCTTT. It codes for CATCKPWCYKKLF.

The V and J genes are TRGV3 and TRGJ1 or TRGJ2. CDR3 length: 18 amino acids. V gave up 8 bases and J gave up 0 bases; unmatched junction bases: 22. CDR1 is VTNTFY and CDR2 is YDVSTARD in the germline V gene (reference sequence). The CDR3 protein is CATSGQIQYPRNYYKKLF. CDR3 coding DNA: TGTGCCACCTCGGGACAGATCCAGTACCCCCGGAATTATTATAAGAAACTCTTT.

The chain has TRGV2 and TRGJ1 or TRGJ2. The junction had 8 bases not matched to a gene; V was cut back by 0 bases and J by 3 bases. This CDR3 region has 15 residues. Germline V gene lookup returns CDR1 EGSNGY and CDR2 YDSYNSKV. The CDR3 spells CATWDGPRFYYKKLF. The CDR3 DNA reads as TGTGCCACCTGGGACGGGCCGAGATTTTATTATAAGAAACTCTTT.

The rearrangement links TRGV4 to TRGJ1 or TRGJ2. Germline trimming cut 6 bases from V and 11 bases from J; bases unmatched to any gene: 16. This CDR3 comprises 13 residues. CDR1 EGSTGY and CDR2 YDSYTSSV come from the germline V gene. The CDR3 is CATWRTLGQEKLF. For the CDR3, the DNA is TGTGCCACCTGGCGAACACTCGGACAGGAGAAACTCTTT.

V is TRGV2 and J is TRGJ1 or TRGJ2. Germline values: CDR1 EGSNGY, CDR2 YDSYNSKV. The length of the CDR3 is 13 residues. DNA for the CDR3: TGTGCACCTGGGATTCCGCATTATTATAAGAAACTCTTT. It is translated as CAPGIPHYYKKLF.

This clone was counted a few times. At one boundary the junction diverges from the germline segment, which might be a read error. The gene calls are TRGV3 and TRGJ1 or TRGJ2. The germline V gene has CDR1 VTNTFY and CDR2 YDVSTARD (reference sequence). The CDR3 covers 11 residues. The CDR3 DNA reads TGTGCCACCTGGAACGATTATAAGAAACTCTTC. Residues: CATWNDYKKLF.

The CDR3 protein is CAAWVTIRKLF. CDR3 nucleotide sequence: TGTGCTGCGTGGGTTACTATAAGAAAACTCTTT. This sequence joins TRGV10 and TRGJ1 or TRGJ2. TRGV10 is noted as an ORF with a role that remains uncertain. The CDR3 is 11 amino acids. The J segment lost 13 bases and the V segment lost 8 bases, leaving 12 bases of the junction unmatched.

The chain is built from TRGV3 and TRGJ1 or TRGJ2. V gave up 12 bases and J gave up 7 bases; unmatched junction bases: 21. The CDR3 spans 14 residues. The germline V gene has CDR1 VTNTFY and CDR2 YDVSTARD (reference sequence). The CDR3 sequence: CADLGLGAEYKKLF. The CDR3 DNA follows: TGTGCCGACCTGGGCCTTGGGGCGGAATATAAGAAACTCTTT.

The chain recombines TRGV10 with TRGJ1 or TRGJ2. TRGV10 is assigned to the ORF class and has an uncertain function. CDR3 size: 15 residues. V was clipped by 11 bases and J by 3 bases; unmatched bases: 17. The CDR3 region has the DNA TGTGCTGCGAGTGGGCAACACCCCTCTTATTATAAGAAACTCTTT. Its translation is CAASGQHPSYYKKLF.

This clone is large (0.1 to 1%) in the sample. V usage is TRGV4 and J usage is TRGJ1 or TRGJ2. V was clipped by 7 bases and J by 3 bases; unmatched bases: 3. CDR3 length: 11 amino acids. Per the germline V gene, CDR1 is EGSTGY and CDR2 is YDSYTSSV. The CDR3 reads CATCPYYKKLF. Here the CDR3 DNA reads TGTGCCACCTGTCCTTATTATAAGAAACTCTTT.

This chain connects TRGV2 to TRGJ1 or TRGJ2. Trimming cost V 8 bases and J 3 bases; bases outside gene matches: 16. In germline, CDR1 is EGSNGY, CDR2 YDSYNSKV. The CDR3 consists of 15 residues. The CDR3 DNA is TGTGCCACCTTGGGACGGGCCGAGATTTATTATAAGAAACTCTTT. It yields the protein CATLGRAEIYYKKLF.

The DNA of the CDR3 is TGTGCCTTGTGGGAGGTGCAGAGGAGGCCTTTAAAGAAACTCTTT. This encodes CALWEVQRRPLKKLF. The chain employs TRGV9 and TRGJ1 or TRGJ2. The length of the CDR3 is 15 residues. V shed 0 bases, J shed 10 bases, and the junction held 15 bases outside the gene matches. Germline V gene data show CDR1 as GITISATS and CDR2 as ISYDGTV (reference sequence).

This chain connects TRGV5 to TRGJ1 or TRGJ2. The CDR3 totals 17 residues. With V trimmed by 0 bases and J by 3 bases, 14 bases remained unmatched. Germline CDR1 reads VINAFY; CDR2 reads YDVSNSKD. CDR3 DNA sequence: TGTGCCACCTGGGACAGGCCCCGGCATCCACGTTATTATAAGAAACTCTTT. It is translated as CATWDRPRHPRYYKKLF.

The chain is built from TRGV10 and TRGJ1 or TRGJ2. TRGV10 is designated an ORF whose function remains uncertain. Trimming removed 8 bases from V and 8 bases from J; junction bases left unmatched: 16. This CDR3 is 14 amino acids long. The chain's CDR3 is CAAWDLAEKNKKLF. The CDR3, as DNA: TGTGCTGCGTGGGATTTAGCGGAAAAGAATAAGAAACTCTTT.

The J gene is TRGJ1 or TRGJ2, the V gene TRGV9. The CDR3 has 12 amino acids. With 10 bases clipped from V and 3 bases from J, the junction kept 9 bases outside the gene matches. The germline gives CDR1 GITISATS, CDR2 ISYDGTV (reference sequence). In nucleotides, the CDR3 is TGTGCCTTTGTGGGCTCTTATTATAAGAAACTCTTT. Translation: CAFVGSYYKKLF.

This clone is large within its sample. Different DNA sequences within this sample yield the same CDR3. The J gene is TRGJ1 or TRGJ2, the V gene TRGV4. V gave up 3 bases and J gave up 10 bases; unmatched junction bases: 3. Germline V gene lookup returns CDR1 EGSTGY and CDR2 YDSYTSSV. This CDR3 comprises 10 residues. This CDR3 is CATWDLKKLF. The DNA for the CDR3 is TGTGCCACCTGGGATCTCAAGAAACTCTTT.

In its sample, this clone ranks as large. V gene TRGV2 combines with J gene TRGJ1 or TRGJ2. The CDR3 is made up of 13 amino acids. Germline V gives CDR1 EGSNGY, CDR2 YDSYNSKV. Germline trimming cut 0 bases from V and 13 bases from J; bases unmatched to any gene: 12. As DNA, the CDR3 is TGTGCCACCTGGGACGGGCGAATTATAAAAAAACTCTTT. Its protein product is CATWDGRIIKKLF.

The V gene is TRGV4, the J gene TRGJ1 or TRGJ2. J was trimmed by 7 bases and V by 0 bases; bases with no gene match: 12. The germline V gene has CDR1 EGSTGY and CDR2 YDSYTSSV. CDR3 size: 15 residues. The CDR3 region has the DNA TGTGCCACCTGGGATGGGATTAAGTTTTTATATAAGAAACTCTTT. Translating gives CATWDGIKFLYKKLF.